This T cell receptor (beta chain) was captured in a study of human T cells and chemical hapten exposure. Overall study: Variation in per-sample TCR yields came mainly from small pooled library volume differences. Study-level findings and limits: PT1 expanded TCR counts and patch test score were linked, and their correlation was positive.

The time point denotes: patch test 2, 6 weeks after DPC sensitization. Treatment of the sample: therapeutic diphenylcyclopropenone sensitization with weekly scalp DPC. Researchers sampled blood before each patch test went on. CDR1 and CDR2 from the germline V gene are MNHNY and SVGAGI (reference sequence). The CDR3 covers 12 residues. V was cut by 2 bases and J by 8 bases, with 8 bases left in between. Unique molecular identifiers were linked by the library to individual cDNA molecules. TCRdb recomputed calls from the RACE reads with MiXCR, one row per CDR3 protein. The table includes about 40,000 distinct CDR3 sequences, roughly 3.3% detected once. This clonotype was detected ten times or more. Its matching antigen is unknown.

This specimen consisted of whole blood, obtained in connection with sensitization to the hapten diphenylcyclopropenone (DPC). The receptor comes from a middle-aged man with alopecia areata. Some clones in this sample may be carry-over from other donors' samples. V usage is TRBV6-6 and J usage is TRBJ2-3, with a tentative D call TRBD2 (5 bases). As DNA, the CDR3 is TGTGCCAGCAGTTACACAGAGGGTACGCAGTATTTT. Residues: CASSYTEGTQYF.